This T cell receptor (beta chain) came from a study of cytomegalovirus exposure and HLA in healthy donors. Study results and limitations: In an earlier analysis, most TCR beta V segments were productive about 87% or about 30% of the time. Differences between HLA loci emerged in a later analysis of TCR association rates, with DRB1 most and HLA-C fewest.

The CDR3 sequence is 15 residues long. Germline V CDR1 and CDR2: SGHTA, FQGNSA. Trimming took 5 bases from V and 0 from J, leaving 11 bases between them. Primers: 60 Vbeta forward and 13 Jbeta reverse. Repertoires were generated with immunoSEQ multiplex PCR, while TCRdb's copy carries only in-frame clones and drops some. The repertoire includes 100,000 to 120,000 clones, approximately 69% of them detected once, and 3.2% sits in the top ten. About this clone: Its antigen is unknown.

The J gene is TRBJ1-3, the V gene TRBV7-2; D ambiguous. This TCR derives from a man under 40 in good health and CMV-seronegative. Sequenced: PBMCs. CDR3 residues: CASSRNLASGNTIYF. CDR3 nucleotide sequence: TGTGCCAGCAGCCGTAACCTGGCCTCTGGAAACACCATATATTTT.